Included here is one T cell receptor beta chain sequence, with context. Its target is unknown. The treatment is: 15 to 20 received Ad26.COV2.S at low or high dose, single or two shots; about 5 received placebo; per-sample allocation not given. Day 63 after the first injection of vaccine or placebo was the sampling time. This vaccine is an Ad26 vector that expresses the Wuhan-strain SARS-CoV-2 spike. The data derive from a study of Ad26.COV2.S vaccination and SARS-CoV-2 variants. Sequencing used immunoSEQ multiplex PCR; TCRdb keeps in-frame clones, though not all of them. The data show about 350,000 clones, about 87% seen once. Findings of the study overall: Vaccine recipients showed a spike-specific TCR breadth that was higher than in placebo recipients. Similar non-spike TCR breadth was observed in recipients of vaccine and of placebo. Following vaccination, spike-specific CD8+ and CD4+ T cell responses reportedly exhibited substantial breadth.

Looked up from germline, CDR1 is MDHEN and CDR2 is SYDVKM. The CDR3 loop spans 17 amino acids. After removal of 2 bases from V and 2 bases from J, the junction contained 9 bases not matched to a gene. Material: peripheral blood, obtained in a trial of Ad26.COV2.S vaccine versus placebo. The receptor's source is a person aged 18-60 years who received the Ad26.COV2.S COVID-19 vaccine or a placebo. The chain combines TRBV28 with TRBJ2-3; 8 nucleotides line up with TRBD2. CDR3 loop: CASSLEGGRPLTDTQYF. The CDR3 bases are TGTGCCAGCAGTTTAGAGGGCGGGAGGCCTCTCACAGATACGCAGTATTTT.